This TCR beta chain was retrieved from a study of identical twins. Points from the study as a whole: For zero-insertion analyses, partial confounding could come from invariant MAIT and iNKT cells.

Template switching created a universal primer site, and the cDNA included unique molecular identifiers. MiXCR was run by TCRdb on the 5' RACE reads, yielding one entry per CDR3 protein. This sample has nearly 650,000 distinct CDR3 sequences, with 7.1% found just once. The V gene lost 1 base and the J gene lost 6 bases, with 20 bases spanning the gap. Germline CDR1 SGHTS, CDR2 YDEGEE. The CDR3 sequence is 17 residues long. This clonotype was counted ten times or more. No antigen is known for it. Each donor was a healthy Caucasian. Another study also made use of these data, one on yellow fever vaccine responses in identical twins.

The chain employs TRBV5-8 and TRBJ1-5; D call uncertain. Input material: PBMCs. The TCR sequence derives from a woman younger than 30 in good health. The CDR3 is CASSLPAGPLGSQPQHF. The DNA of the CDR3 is TGTGCCAGCAGCTTGCCGGCCGGGCCCCTCGGGAGTCAGCCCCAGCATTTT.